What follows are 15 T cell receptor beta chains derived from one specimen sequenced in a study of regulatory T cells in long-lasting Graves disease. Time point: newly diagnosed GD, antithyroid drugs for less than 3 months. RNA extracted from PBMCs served as the sequencing template. Relying on iRepertoire HTBI primers and Arm-PCR of CDR3 regions, the team built TCR beta libraries. TCRdb processed the multiplex PCR reads anew with MiXCR; each CDR3 protein has one entry. This sample yields about 500,000 distinct CDR3 sequences, of which around 15% are seen a single time; 9.5% to 15% belongs to the top ten. These data were also reused for a study on T cells in Graves' hyperthyroidism and ophthalmopathy.

Material: peripheral blood mononuclear cells (PBMCs), obtained at new diagnosis, from a patient treated with antithyroid drugs. The receptors stem from a middle-aged man with Graves disease.

The chain couples TRBV5-1 to TRBJ2-1, with TRBD2 identical over 13 bases. After removal of 8 bases from V and 8 bases from J, the junction contained 4 bases not matched to a gene. The germline CDR1 and CDR2 sequences are SGHRS and YFSETQ. The CDR3 is 13 residues long. CDR3 amino acids: CASSGLAGHEQFF. The CDR3, as DNA: TGCGCCAGTTCGGGACTAGCGGGGCATGAGCAGTTCTTC. The full variable domain, its missing parts supplied by reference TRBV5-1 and TRBJ2-1, is KAGVTQTPRYLIKTRGQQVTLSCSPISGHRSVSWYQQTPGQGLQFLFEYFSETQRNKGNFPGRFSGRQFSNSRSEMNVSTLELGDSALYLCASSGLAGHEQFFGPGTRLTVL.

The genes are TRBV5-1 and TRBJ2-7; 14 bases agree with TRBD2. The CDR3 spans 16 residues. V shed 4 bases and J 4 bases; nucleotides not matched to a gene: 7. CDR1 and CDR2 (germline): SGHRS, YFSETQ. The CDR3 DNA reads TGCGCCAGCAGCACTGGGACTAGCGGGAGCGGGTACGAGCAGTACTTC. This gives the protein CASSTGTSGSGYEQYF.

This clonotype was detected many times. This chain connects TRBV12-3 or TRBV12-4 to TRBJ2-3; no clear D. The V end lost 7 bases, the J end lost 2 bases, and 16 bases lay between the germline ends. The CDR3 extends over 15 amino acids. In DNA form, the CDR3 reads TGTGCCAGCACCGGAAACCTTGGGTACACAGATACGCAGTATTTT. Its protein product is CASTGNLGYTDTQYF.

J is TRBJ1-1 and V is TRBV28; TRBD1 agrees at 8 bases. Germline V lookup: CDR1 MDHEN, CDR2 SYDVKM. The V and J ends lost 6 bases and 5 bases, in that order; junction bases with no gene match: 5. The CDR3 is made up of 13 amino acids. The CDR3 DNA reads as TGTGCCAGCAGCAGGACAGGGATGACTGAAGCTTTCTTT. Translation gives CASSRTGMTEAFF.

This clonotype was counted at least ten times. The V call is TRBV2, the J call TRBJ1-2; 8 nucleotides align to TRBD1. V was pared by 4 bases and J by 0 bases, with 4 bases of the junction left unmatched. Germline loops: CDR1 SNHLY, CDR2 FYNNEI. The CDR3 has 15 amino acids. The CDR3 spells CASSVTDRANYGYTF. In DNA, the CDR3 is TGTGCCAGCAGTGTTACGGACAGGGCTAACTATGGCTACACCTTC.

This clonotype was observed many times. The chain recombines TRBV5-1 with TRBJ1-1, with D hard to call. Germline V gives CDR1 SGHRS, CDR2 YFSETQ. V was shortened by 0 bases and J by 1 base, with 16 bases between the two germline ends. The CDR3 has 17 residues. CDR3 sequence (DNA): TGCGCCAGCAGCTTGGGAGACGGCACAGATTCGAACACTGAAGCTTTCTTT. This translates into CASSLGDGTDSNTEAFF.

The chain uses TRBV10-2 and TRBJ2-3; 7 bases map to TRBD1. Near its end, the DNA agrees better with TRBJ1-1, so the J call may be wrong. The germline CDR1 and CDR2 sequences are WSHSY and SAAADI. There are 14 residues in the CDR3. The CDR3: CASSEGPLTGDAFF. CDR3 nucleotides: TGCGCCAGCAGTGAGGGCCCCTTAACAGGGGACGCTTTCTTT.

The rearrangement links TRBV7-4 to TRBJ1-5, with 9 positions matching TRBD1. The CDR3 totals 15 residues. Germline V gives CDR1 SGHVT, CDR2 SQSDAQ. V dropped 5 bases and J dropped 7; count of bases not matched to a gene: 9. The CDR3 coding sequence is TGTGCCAGCAGCCACCGGGACAGGGAGAAACAGCCCCAGCATTTT. This gives the protein CASSHRDREKQPQHF.

This clonotype came up many times. The chain carries TRBV12-3 or TRBV12-4 and TRBJ1-1; D call uncertain. This CDR3 is 11 amino acids long. Trimming removed 4 bases from V and 11 bases from J, with 11 bases in between. The chain's CDR3 is CASSSISGAFF. In DNA, the CDR3 is TGTGCCAGCAGTTCAATCTCTGGGGCTTTCTTT.

This clonotype has ten or more counts. A read error may account for a junction end that differs from germline. This sequence joins TRBV15 and TRBJ2-1; TRBD2 matches at 7 bases. Germline-derived CDR1 and CDR2 are LNHNV and YYDKDF (reference sequence). The CDR3 length is 12 residues. CDR3 region: CATSGESGGGFF. The CDR3 nucleotides read TGTGCCACCAGCGGAGAGTCGGGAGGTGGGTTCTTC. Based on the CDR3 plus reference TRBV15 and TRBJ2-1, the full variable domain is DAMVIQNPRYQVTQFGKPVTLSCSQTLNHNVMYWYQQKSSQAPKLLFHYYDKDFNNEADTPDNFQSRRPNTSFCFLDIRSPGLGDTAMYLCATSGESGGGFFGPGTRLTVL.

CDR3 in amino acids: CASRQANYGYTF. The DNA of the CDR3 is TGTGCCAGCAGACAAGCAAACTATGGCTACACCTTC. The rearrangement joins TRBV6-1 to TRBJ1-2, with D hard to call. CDR3 length equals 12 residues. V was pared by 6 bases and J by 2 bases, with 7 bases between. Germline V CDR1 and CDR2: MNHNS, SASEGT.

This clonotype occurred many times. The rearrangement uses TRBV12-3 or TRBV12-4 and TRBJ2-3, with D uncertain. The CDR3 has 11 residues. The germline V and J ends were trimmed by 6 bases and 2 bases, with 3 bases remaining between them. The CDR3 DNA is TGTGCCAGCAGAAACACAGATACGCAGTATTTT. Its protein product is CASRNTDTQYF.

CDR3 sequence reads: CVNREGSNTGELFF. The CDR3 DNA reads as TGTGTCAACCGGGAAGGGTCGAACACCGGGGAGCTGTTTTTT. The genes are TRBV2 and TRBJ2-2, with a possible D match to TRBD2 (5 bases). This CDR3 comprises 14 residues. The germline V gene has CDR1 SNHLY and CDR2 FYNNEI.

This chain connects TRBV7-9 to TRBJ2-5; tentative D call: TRBD1 (5 bases). Germline loops: CDR1 SEHNR, CDR2 FQNEAQ (reference sequence). V lost 5 bases to trimming and J lost 0 bases, with 10 bases between them. CDR3 length: 14 residues. CDR3 loop: CASSRETDQETQYF. The CDR3 nucleotides are TGTGCCAGCAGCCGAGAGACAGACCAAGAGACCCAGTACTTC.

About this clonotype: A clone one base away is much larger, so this may be a read error. The chain has TRBV20-1 and TRBJ2-7; 10 bases are shared with TRBD2. Germline V lookup: CDR1 DFQATT, CDR2 SNEGSKA (reference sequence). The CDR3 sequence is 14 residues long. CDR3 in amino acids: CSAGLAGALYEQHF. The CDR3, as DNA: TGCAGTGCCGGGCTAGCGGGAGCCCTCTACGAGCAGCACTTC.